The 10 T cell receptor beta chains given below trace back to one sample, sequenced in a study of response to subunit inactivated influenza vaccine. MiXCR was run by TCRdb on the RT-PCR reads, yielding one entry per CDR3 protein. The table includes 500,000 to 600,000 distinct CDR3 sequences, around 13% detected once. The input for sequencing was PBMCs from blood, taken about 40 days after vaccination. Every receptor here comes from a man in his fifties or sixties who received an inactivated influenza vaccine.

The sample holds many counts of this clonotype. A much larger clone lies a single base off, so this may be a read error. The CDR3 nucleotides are TGTGCCAGCAGCTTAGACAGAGCCCAAGAGACCCAGTACTTC. The encoded protein is CASSLDRAQETQYF. The chain combines TRBV11-2 with TRBJ2-5; D unresolved. The length of the CDR3 is 14 residues. Trimming cost V 0 bases and J 1 base, with 6 bases left between them. The germline V gene encodes CDR1 SGHAT and CDR2 FQNNGV.

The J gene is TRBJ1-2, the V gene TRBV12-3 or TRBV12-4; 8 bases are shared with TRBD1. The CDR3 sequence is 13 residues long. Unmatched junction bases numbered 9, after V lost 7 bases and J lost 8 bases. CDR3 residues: CASILRGTGGYTF. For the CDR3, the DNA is TGTGCCAGCATCCTAAGGGGGACAGGCGGCTACACCTTC.

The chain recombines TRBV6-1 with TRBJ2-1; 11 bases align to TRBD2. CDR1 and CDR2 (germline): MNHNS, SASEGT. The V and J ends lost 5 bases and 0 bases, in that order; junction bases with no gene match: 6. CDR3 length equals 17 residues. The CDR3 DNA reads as TGTGCCAGCAGTAAACGACTAGCGGGGAGCTCCTACAATGAGCAGTTCTTC. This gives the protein CASSKRLAGSSYNEQFF.

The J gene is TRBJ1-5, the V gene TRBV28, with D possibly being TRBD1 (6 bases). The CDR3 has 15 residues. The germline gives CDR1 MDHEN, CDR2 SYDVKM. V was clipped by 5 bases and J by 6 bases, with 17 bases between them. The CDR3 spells CASSTGGGRIQPQHF. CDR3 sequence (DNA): TGTGCCAGCAGTACCGGGGGGGGGCGGATTCAGCCCCAGCATTTT.

The CDR3 spells CAISAGVAYNEQFF. The CDR3 DNA is TGTGCCATCAGTGCGGGAGTAGCCTACAATGAGCAGTTCTTC. The chain employs TRBV10-3 and TRBJ2-1, with D tentatively TRBD2 (6 bases). Germline CDR1 ENHRY, CDR2 SYGVKD. Trimming removed 4 bases from V and 2 bases from J, with 9 bases in between. The CDR3 totals 14 residues.

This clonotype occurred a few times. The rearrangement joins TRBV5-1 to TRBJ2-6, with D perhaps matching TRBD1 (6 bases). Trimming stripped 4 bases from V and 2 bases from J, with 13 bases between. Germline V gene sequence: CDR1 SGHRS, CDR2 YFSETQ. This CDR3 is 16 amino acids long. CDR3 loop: CASSLSTGPGANVLTF. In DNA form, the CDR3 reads TGCGCCAGCAGCCTCTCAACAGGGCCTGGGGCCAACGTCCTGACTTTC.

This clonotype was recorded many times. The CDR3 spells CASRPTSGGRDEQFF. CDR3 nucleotides: TGCGCCAGCAGACCTACTAGCGGGGGGCGGGATGAGCAGTTCTTC. The J gene is TRBJ2-1, the V gene TRBV5-1, with 12 positions matching TRBD2. J lost 8 bases, V lost 5 bases, and 8 bases had no gene match. CDR3 length: 15 amino acids. CDR1 SGHRS and CDR2 YFSETQ come from the germline V gene.

The CDR3 loop is CASSSPVPVYEQYF. The DNA of the CDR3 is TGTGCCAGCAGTTCCCCCGTCCCGGTCTACGAGCAGTACTTC. This chain uses TRBV6-2 or TRBV6-3 with TRBJ2-7; D remains unclear. The CDR3 sequence is 14 residues long. Trimming stripped 4 bases from V and 3 bases from J, with 13 bases between. Germline assignment: CDR1 MNHEY and CDR2 SVGEGT.

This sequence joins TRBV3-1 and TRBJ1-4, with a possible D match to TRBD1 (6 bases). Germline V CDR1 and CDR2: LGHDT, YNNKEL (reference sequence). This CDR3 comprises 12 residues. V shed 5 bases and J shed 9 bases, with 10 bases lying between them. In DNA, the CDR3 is TGTGCCAGCAGCAAAGGGACACAAAAACTGTTTTTT. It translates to CASSKGTQKLFF.

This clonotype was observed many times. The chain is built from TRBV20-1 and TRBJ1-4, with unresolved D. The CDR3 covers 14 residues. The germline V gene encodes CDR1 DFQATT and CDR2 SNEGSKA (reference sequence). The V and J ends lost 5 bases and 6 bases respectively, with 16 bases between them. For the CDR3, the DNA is TGCAGTGCTGGATTGGGGTGGTCGGATGAAAAACTGTTTTTT. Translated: CSAGLGWSDEKLFF.